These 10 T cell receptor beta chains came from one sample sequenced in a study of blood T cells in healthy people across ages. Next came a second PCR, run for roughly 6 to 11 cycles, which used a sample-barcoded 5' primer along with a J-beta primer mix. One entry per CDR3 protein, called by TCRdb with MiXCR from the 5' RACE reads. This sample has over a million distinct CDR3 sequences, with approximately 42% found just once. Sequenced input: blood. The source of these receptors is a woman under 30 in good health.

The CDR3 DNA follows: TGTGCCAGCAGTTACTCCGAGGGACAGGGAAATGCTGAGCAGTTCTTC. This gives the protein CASSYSEGQGNAEQFF. The chain uses TRBV6-5 and TRBJ2-1; 9 bases map to TRBD1. Per germline, CDR1 MNHEY and CDR2 SVGAGI. CDR3 size: 16 residues. V was clipped by 0 bases and J by 9 bases; unmatched bases: 9.

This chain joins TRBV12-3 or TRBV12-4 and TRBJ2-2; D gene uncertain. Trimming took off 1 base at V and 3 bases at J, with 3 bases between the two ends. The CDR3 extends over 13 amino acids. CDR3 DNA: TGTGCCAGCAGTTTAGACGACACCGGGGAGCTGTTTTTT. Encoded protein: CASSLDDTGELFF.

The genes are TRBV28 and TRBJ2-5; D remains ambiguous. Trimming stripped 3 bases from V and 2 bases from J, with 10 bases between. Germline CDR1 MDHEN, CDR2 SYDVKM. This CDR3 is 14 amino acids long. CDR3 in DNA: TGTGCCAGCAGTTTGAGTAGCTTTCAAGAGACCCAGTACTTC. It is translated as CASSLSSFQETQYF.

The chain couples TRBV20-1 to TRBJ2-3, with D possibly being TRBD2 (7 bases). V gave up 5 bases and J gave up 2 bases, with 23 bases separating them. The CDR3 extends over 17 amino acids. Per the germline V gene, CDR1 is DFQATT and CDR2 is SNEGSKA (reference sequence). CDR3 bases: TGCAGTGCTCTGGGGGGGGGCCGGAACACCTACACAGATACGCAGTATTTT. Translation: CSALGGGRNTYTDTQYF.

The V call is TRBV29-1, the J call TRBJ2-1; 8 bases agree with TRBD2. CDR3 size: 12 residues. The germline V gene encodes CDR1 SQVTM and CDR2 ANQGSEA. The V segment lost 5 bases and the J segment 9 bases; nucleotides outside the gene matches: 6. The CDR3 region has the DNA TGCAGCGTTCAGCGGGAGAGACCTGAGCAGTTCTTC. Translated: CSVQRERPEQFF.

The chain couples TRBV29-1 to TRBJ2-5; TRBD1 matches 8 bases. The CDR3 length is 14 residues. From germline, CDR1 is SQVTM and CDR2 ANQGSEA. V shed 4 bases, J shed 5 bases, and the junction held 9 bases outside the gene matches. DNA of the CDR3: TGCAGCGTTGGGACGACAGGGGTGGACGAGACCCAGTACTTC. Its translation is CSVGTTGVDETQYF.

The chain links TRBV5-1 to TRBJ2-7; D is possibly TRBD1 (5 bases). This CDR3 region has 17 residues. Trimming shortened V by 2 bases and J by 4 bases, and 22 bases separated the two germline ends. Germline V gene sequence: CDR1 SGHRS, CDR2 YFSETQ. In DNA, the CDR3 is TGCGCCAGCAGCTTCCTCCCCCCAGGGCTTAGAGTTTACGAGCAGTACTTC. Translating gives CASSFLPPGLRVYEQYF.

CDR3 sequence reads: CSARLSDYEQYF. In DNA form, the CDR3 reads TGCAGTGCTCGCTTGAGCGACTACGAGCAGTACTTC. The V and J genes are TRBV20-1 and TRBJ2-7; D unclear. This CDR3 is 12 amino acids long. The V gene's germline CDR1 is DFQATT and CDR2 SNEGSKA (reference sequence). Trimming took off 5 bases at V and 3 bases at J, with 11 bases between the two ends.

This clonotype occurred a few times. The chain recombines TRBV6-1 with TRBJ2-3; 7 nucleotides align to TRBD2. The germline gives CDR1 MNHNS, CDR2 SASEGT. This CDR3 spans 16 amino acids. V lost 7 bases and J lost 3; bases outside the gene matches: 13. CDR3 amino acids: CASTTRTRGETDTQYF. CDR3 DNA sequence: TGTGCCAGCACTACCCGGACTAGGGGAGAAACAGATACGCAGTATTTT.

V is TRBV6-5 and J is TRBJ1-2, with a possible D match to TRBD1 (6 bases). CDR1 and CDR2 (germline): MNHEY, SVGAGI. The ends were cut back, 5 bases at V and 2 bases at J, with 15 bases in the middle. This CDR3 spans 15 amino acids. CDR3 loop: CASSPLPDSNYGYTF. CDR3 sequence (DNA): TGTGCCAGCAGTCCCCTCCCGGACAGCAACTATGGCTACACCTTC.